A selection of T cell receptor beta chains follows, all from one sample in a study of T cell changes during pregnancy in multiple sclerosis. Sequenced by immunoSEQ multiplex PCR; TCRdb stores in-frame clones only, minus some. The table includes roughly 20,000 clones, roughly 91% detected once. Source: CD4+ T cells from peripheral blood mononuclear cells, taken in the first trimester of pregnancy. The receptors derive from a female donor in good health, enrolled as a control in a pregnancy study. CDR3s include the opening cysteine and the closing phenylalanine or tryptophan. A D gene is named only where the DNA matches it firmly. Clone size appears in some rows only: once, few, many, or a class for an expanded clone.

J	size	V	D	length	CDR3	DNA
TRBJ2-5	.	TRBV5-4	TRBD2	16	CASSHSRTSAQETQYF	TGTGCCAGCAGCCACAGTAGGACTAGCGCACAAGAGACCCAGTACTTC
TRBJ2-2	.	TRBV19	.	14	CASSVGFRVGELFF	TGTGCCAGTAGTGTCGGTTTTCGGGTCGGGGAGCTGTTTTTT
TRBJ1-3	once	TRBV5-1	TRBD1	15	CASSWGQSSGNTIYF	TGCGCCAGCAGCTGGGGACAGAGCTCTGGAAACACCATATATTTT
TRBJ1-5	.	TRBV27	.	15	CASSITGLGNQPQHF	TGTGCCAGCAGTATTACAGGGTTAGGCAATCAGCCCCAGCATTTT
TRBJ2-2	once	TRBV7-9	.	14	CASSRLLEAGELFF	TGTGCCAGCAGCAGACTACTTGAGGCCGGGGAGCTGTTTTTT
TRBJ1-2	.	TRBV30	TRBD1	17	CAWSLGTGRNPNYGYTF	TGTGCCTGGAGTTTAGGGACAGGCCGGAATCCTAACTATGGCTACACCTTC
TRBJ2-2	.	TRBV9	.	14	CASGETYYTGELFF	TGTGCCAGCGGGGAGACCTACTACACCGGGGAGCTGTTTTTT
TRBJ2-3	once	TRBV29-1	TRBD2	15	CSVERLRESTDTQYF	TGCAGCGTTGAGAGGTTGCGGGAGAGCACAGATACGCAGTATTTT
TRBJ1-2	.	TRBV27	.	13	CASRSQTDYGYTF	TGTGCCAGCAGGTCTCAGACAGACTATGGCTACACCTTC
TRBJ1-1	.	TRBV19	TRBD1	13	CASSNRGGTEAFF	TGTGCCAGTAGTAACAGGGGAGGCACTGAAGCTTTCTTT
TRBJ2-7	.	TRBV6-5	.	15	CASSYSTEDSYEQYF	TGTGCCAGCAGTTACTCGACGGAGGACTCCTACGAGCAGTACTTC
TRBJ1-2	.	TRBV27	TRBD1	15	CASSTRQGESYGYTF	TGTGCCAGCAGTACCCGACAGGGGGAGAGCTATGGCTACACCTTC
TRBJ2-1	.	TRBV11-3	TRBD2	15	CASSWGTSGNNEQFF	TGTGCCAGCAGCTGGGGGACTAGCGGGAACAATGAGCAGTTCTTC
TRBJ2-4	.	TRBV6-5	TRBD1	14	CASRTGQDQNIQYF	TGTGCCAGCAGAACAGGACAGGACCAAAACATTCAGTACTTC
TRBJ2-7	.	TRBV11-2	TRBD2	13	CASSYLAVNEQYF	TGTGCCAGCAGCTATCTAGCGGTCAACGAGCAGTACTTC
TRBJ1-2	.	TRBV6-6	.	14	CASTPRGDIGGYTF	TGTGCCAGCACCCCCCGGGGGGACATCGGGGGCTACACCTTC
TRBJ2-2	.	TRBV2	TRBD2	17	CASTEGGLAGTTGELFF	TGTGCCAGCACCGAAGGTGGTCTAGCGGGAACCACCGGGGAGCTGTTTTTT
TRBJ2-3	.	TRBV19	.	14	CASRAGPSTDTQYF	TGTGCCAGTAGGGCGGGACCTAGCACAGATACGCAGTATTTT
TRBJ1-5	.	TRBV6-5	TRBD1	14	CASSYRGPNQPQHF	TGTGCCAGCAGTTACAGGGGGCCGAATCAGCCCCAGCATTTT
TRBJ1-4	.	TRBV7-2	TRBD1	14	CASSSGGEGEKLFF	TGTGCCAGCAGCTCAGGGGGCGAGGGTGAAAAACTGTTTTTT
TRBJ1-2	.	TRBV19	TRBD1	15	CASSLGTGGGYGYTF	TGTGCCAGTAGTCTTGGGACAGGGGGAGGGTATGGCTACACCTTC
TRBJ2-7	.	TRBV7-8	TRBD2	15	CASSLENQRGYEQYF	TGTGCCAGCAGCTTAGAAAACCAGCGGGGATACGAGCAGTACTTC
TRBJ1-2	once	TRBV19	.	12	CASSISDYGYTF	TGTGCCAGTAGTATATCCGACTATGGCTACACCTTC
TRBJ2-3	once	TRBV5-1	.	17	CASRRWLAGEGTDTQYF	TGCGCCAGCCGCCGGTGGTTGGCAGGGGAGGGGACAGATACGCAGTATTTT